These 3 T cell receptor beta chains share one sample of origin, sequenced in a study of T cells in localized non-small cell lung cancer. The protocol was immunoSEQ multiplex PCR, while the TCRdb copy is restricted to in-frame clones and leaves out a portion. The data show 86,000 or so clones, with 80% to 90% seen just once and roughly 3% held by the top ten. Source: peripheral blood, taken before any cancer treatment. Receptors originate from a man between 40 and 70 years old with stage I lung adenocarcinoma.

The chain combines TRBV7-8 with TRBJ2-7; 16 bases align to TRBD2. The germline gives CDR1 SGHVS, CDR2 FQNEAQ. With 7 bases clipped from V and 2 bases from J, the junction kept 11 bases outside the gene matches. The CDR3 consists of 18 residues. In DNA form, the CDR3 reads TGTGCCAGCACCTCCGGGGGACTAGCGGGAGGGCTGACCTACGAGCAGTACTTC. It yields the protein CASTSGGLAGGLTYEQYF.

In this sample, this clone turned up once. The chain is built from TRBV6-6 and TRBJ1-1; 10 bases are shared with TRBD1. The germline V gene has CDR1 MNHNY and CDR2 SVGAGI (reference sequence). The CDR3 is 16 amino acids. V shed 6 bases and J 4 bases; nucleotides not matched to a gene: 11. The CDR3, as DNA: TGTGCCAGCAGGAGTGCGACAGGGGGCGGTGGCACTGAAGCTTTCTTT. Its protein product is CASRSATGGGGTEAFF.

This clone has a handful of counts. This chain connects TRBV30 to TRBJ2-5; D not certain. The CDR3 loop spans 12 amino acids. The V end was cut by 3 bases, the J end by 4 bases, with 9 bases between. Germline values: CDR1 GTSNPN, CDR2 SVGIG (reference sequence). CDR3 loop: CAWSLKGETQYF. The CDR3 region has the DNA TGTGCCTGGAGCTTGAAGGGAGAGACCCAGTACTTC.